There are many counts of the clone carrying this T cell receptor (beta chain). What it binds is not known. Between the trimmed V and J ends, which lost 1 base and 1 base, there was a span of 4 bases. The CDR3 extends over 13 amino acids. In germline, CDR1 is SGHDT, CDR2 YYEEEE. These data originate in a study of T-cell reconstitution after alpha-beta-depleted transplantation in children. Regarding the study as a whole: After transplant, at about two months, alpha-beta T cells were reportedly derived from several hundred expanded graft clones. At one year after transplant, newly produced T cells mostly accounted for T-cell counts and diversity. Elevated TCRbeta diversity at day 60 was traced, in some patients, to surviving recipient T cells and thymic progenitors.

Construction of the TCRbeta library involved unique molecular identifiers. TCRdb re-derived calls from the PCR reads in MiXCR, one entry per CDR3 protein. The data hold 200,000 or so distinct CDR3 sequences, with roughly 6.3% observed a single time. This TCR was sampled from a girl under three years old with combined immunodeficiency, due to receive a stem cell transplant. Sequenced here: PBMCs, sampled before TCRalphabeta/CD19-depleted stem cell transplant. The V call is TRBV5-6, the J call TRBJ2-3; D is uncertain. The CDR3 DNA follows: TGTGCCAGCAGCTTGCAGGGCACAGATACGCAGTATTTT. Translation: CASSLQGTDTQYF.